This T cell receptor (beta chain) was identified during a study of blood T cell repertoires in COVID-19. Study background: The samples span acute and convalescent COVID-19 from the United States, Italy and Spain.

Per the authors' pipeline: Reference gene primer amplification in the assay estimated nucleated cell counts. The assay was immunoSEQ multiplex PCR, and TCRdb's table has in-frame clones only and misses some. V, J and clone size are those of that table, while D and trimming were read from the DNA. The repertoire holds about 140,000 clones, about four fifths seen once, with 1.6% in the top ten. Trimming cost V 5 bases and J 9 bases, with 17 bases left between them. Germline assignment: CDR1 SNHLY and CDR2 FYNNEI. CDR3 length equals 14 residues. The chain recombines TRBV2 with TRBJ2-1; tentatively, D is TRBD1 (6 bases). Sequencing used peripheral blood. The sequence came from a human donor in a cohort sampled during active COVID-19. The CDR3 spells CASSKGHRVGEQFF. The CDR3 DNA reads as TGTGCCAGCAGTAAAGGCCACAGGGTGGGTGAGCAGTTCTTC.